These 24 T cell receptor beta chains originate from one sample sequenced in a study of cytomegalovirus exposure and HLA in healthy donors. The PCR used 60 Vbeta and 13 Jbeta primers. TCRdb's copy holds only in-frame clones and misses some; the assay was immunoSEQ multiplex PCR. The table has under 200,000 clones, roughly 85% seen once; the top ten hold 0.69%. The sequenced sample consisted of PBMCs. The receptor source for this set is a woman aged 40 to 50 in good health and CMV-seronegative.

The gene calls are TRBV9 and TRBJ1-2; D not certain. Germline V gene data show CDR1 as SGDLS and CDR2 as YYNGEE. With 3 bases removed from V and 2 bases from J, the gap between germline ends came to 8 bases. The CDR3 has 13 residues. The CDR3 loop reads CASSALSNYGYTF. CDR3 in DNA: TGTGCCAGCAGCGCCCTTTCCAACTATGGCTACACCTTC.

The chain couples TRBV27 to TRBJ1-2; 8 nucleotides match TRBD1. Germline CDR1 and CDR2: MNHEY and SMNVEV (reference sequence). CDR3 length equals 16 residues. V lost 8 bases, J lost 5 bases, and 16 bases stayed unmatched. CDR3 in amino acids: CASRLMAGGSGYGYTF. The CDR3 nucleotides read TGTGCCAGCCGGCTCATGGCAGGGGGCTCTGGTTATGGCTACACCTTC.

The chain combines TRBV7-9 with TRBJ2-5; D unresolved. The ends were cut back, 5 bases at V and 2 bases at J, with 12 bases in the middle. Germline V gene sequence: CDR1 SEHNR, CDR2 FQNEAQ (reference sequence). The CDR3 is made up of 14 amino acids. CDR3 amino acids: CASSTQVAQETQYF. The CDR3 region has the DNA TGTGCCAGCAGCACTCAAGTAGCTCAAGAGACCCAGTACTTC.

This clone was found a few times. This chain uses TRBV9 with TRBJ1-1; D not resolved. The germline V gene encodes CDR1 SGDLS and CDR2 YYNGEE. There are 14 residues in the CDR3. V gave up 1 base and J gave up 3 bases, with 10 bases separating them. In nucleotides, the CDR3 is TGTGCCAGCAGCGTAACTTTCGGGGACACTGAAGCTTTCTTT. Protein: CASSVTFGDTEAFF.

The rearrangement links TRBV7-9 to TRBJ1-2; 7 positions match TRBD1. The CDR3 covers 15 residues. V was clipped by 5 bases and J by 8 bases; unmatched bases: 14. Germline-derived CDR1 and CDR2 are SEHNR and FQNEAQ (reference sequence). This CDR3 reads CASSTRSGTAFGYTF. CDR3 nucleotide sequence: TGTGCCAGCAGCACAAGATCCGGGACAGCCTTCGGCTACACCTTC.

This clone showed up just a few times. This chain connects TRBV5-1 to TRBJ2-1; D may be TRBD2 (5 bases). Germline loops: CDR1 SGHRS, CDR2 YFSETQ. This CDR3 spans 13 amino acids. Trimming shortened V by 0 bases and J by 6 bases, and 7 bases separated the two germline ends. The CDR3 sequence is CASSLVLGNEQFF. In nucleotides, the CDR3 is TGCGCCAGCAGCTTGGTACTAGGCAATGAGCAGTTCTTC. Full variable domain (missing parts from reference TRBV5-1 and TRBJ2-1): KAGVTQTPRYLIKTRGQQVTLSCSPISGHRSVSWYQQTPGQGLQFLFEYFSETQRNKGNFPGRFSGRQFSNSRSEMNVSTLELGDSALYLCASSLVLGNEQFFGPGTRLTVL.

The V and J genes are TRBV5-1 and TRBJ2-2, with 8 bases lining up with TRBD2. This CDR3 is built from 19 residues. V gave up 4 bases and J gave up 0 bases; unmatched junction bases: 14. The germline gives CDR1 SGHRS, CDR2 YFSETQ. Here the CDR3 reads CASSPRGRRESANTGELFF. In DNA, the CDR3 is TGCGCCAGCAGCCCGCGCGGGAGGCGAGAGTCCGCGAACACCGGGGAGCTGTTTTTT.

This chain joins TRBV6-5 and TRBJ1-2; TRBD1 matches 10 bases. V was clipped by 7 bases and J by 4 bases; unmatched bases: 3. CDR3 length: 13 residues. From germline, CDR1 is MNHEY and CDR2 SVGAGI. The CDR3 coding sequence is TGTGCCAGCACGACAGGGGGCACCTATGGCTACACCTTC. Its translation is CASTTGGTYGYTF.

The chain joins TRBV4-1 to TRBJ1-5, with D possibly TRBD1 on 5 matching bases. CDR1 is MGHRA and CDR2 is YSYEKL in the germline V gene. Trimming cost V 4 bases and J 4 bases, with 11 bases left between them. The CDR3 extends over 14 amino acids. The CDR3 spells CASSPGGRNQPQHF. In DNA, the CDR3 is TGCGCCAGCAGCCCCGGGGGTCGGAATCAGCCCCAGCATTTT.

The rearrangement uses TRBV9 and TRBJ1-6, with 8 bases that match TRBD1. The CDR3 has 15 residues. J was trimmed by 10 bases and V by 2 bases; bases with no gene match: 8. Germline V gene sequence: CDR1 SGDLS, CDR2 YYNGEE. In nucleotides, the CDR3 is TGTGCCAGCAGCGTCTCCCACAGGGGGGACTCACCCCTCCACTTT. Translation gives CASSVSHRGDSPLHF.

This chain uses TRBV7-3 with TRBJ1-4; D is unclear. Trimming stripped 5 bases from V and 4 bases from J, with 8 bases between. CDR3 length equals 13 residues. The germline gives CDR1 SGHTA, CDR2 FQGTGA. The CDR3 spells CASSPTHNEKLFF. In DNA form, the CDR3 reads TGTGCCAGCAGCCCAACACATAATGAAAAACTGTTTTTT.

V gene TRBV7-3 combines with J gene TRBJ2-7; maybe TRBD1 (6 bases). This CDR3 spans 13 amino acids. V shed 5 bases and J shed 6 bases, with 14 bases lying between them. Germline V gives CDR1 SGHTA, CDR2 FQGTGA. The CDR3 DNA follows: TGTGCCAGCAGCCCGCGAGGGGGACGCGAGCAGTACTTC. Its translation is CASSPRGGREQYF.

This rearrangement joins TRBV7-8 to TRBJ1-1; D not resolved. V was cut by 4 bases and J by 5 bases, with 17 bases left in between. This CDR3 region has 15 residues. Looked up from germline, CDR1 is SGHVS and CDR2 is FQNEAQ. For the CDR3, the DNA is TGTGCCAGCAGCTCGCGGACGCAACGGGGTACTGAAGCTTTCTTT. Protein sequence: CASSSRTQRGTEAFF.

The V call is TRBV2, the J call TRBJ1-1; no clear D. Germline CDR1 SNHLY, CDR2 FYNNEI. The V end lost 6 bases, the J end lost 7 bases, and 12 bases lay between the germline ends. The CDR3 is 12 amino acids. The CDR3 protein is CASSIGSSEAFF. CDR3 DNA: TGTGCCAGCAGCATCGGTAGTAGTGAAGCTTTCTTT.

The chain recombines TRBV7-9 with TRBJ2-1, with a weak D call TRBD1 (6 bases). CDR1 SEHNR and CDR2 FQNEAQ come from the germline V gene (reference sequence). The V gene lost 5 bases and the J gene lost 8 bases, with 13 bases spanning the gap. The length of the CDR3 is 13 residues. The CDR3, as DNA: TGTGCCAGCAGCCCCTCTACAGGGCATGAGCAGTTCTTC. This sequence encodes CASSPSTGHEQFF. The entire variable domain, with the rest obtained from reference TRBV7-9 and TRBJ2-1, is as follows: DTGVSQNPRHKITKRGQNVTFRCDPISEHNRLYWYRQTLGQGPEFLTYFQNEAQLEKSRLLSDRFSAERPKGSFSTLEIQRTEQGDSAMYLCASSPSTGHEQFFGPGTRLTVL.

The chain has TRBV27 and TRBJ1-5, with D possibly TRBD1 on 6 matching bases. This CDR3 contains 17 residues. Germline CDR1 reads MNHEY; CDR2 reads SMNVEV (reference sequence). The V end was cut by 4 bases, the J end by 4 bases, with 20 bases between. The CDR3 nucleotides are TGTGCCAGCAGTTCCCTGCTGCAGGGGTCGAGGAATCAGCCCCAGCATTTT. Encoded protein: CASSSLLQGSRNQPQHF.

The rearrangement joins TRBV27 to TRBJ2-5; the D gene is possibly TRBD2 (7 bases). In germline, CDR1 is MNHEY, CDR2 SMNVEV (reference sequence). The length of the CDR3 is 13 residues. Trimming pared 3 bases from V and 7 bases from J, leaving 12 bases between. In nucleotides, the CDR3 is TGTGCCAGCAGTTTCCCGGGGGGCGGGACCCAGTACTTC. Its translation is CASSFPGGGTQYF.

The chain couples TRBV5-1 to TRBJ2-7; 7 nucleotides match TRBD1. The CDR3 has 15 amino acids. The germline V gene encodes CDR1 SGHRS and CDR2 YFSETQ. Losses at the gene ends were 5 bases for V and 1 base for J; bases not matched to a gene: 9. For the CDR3, the DNA is TGCGCCAGCAGTTGGCTACAGGGGACATCCTACGAGCAGTACTTC. Translation: CASSWLQGTSYEQYF.

J is TRBJ1-5 and V is TRBV7-2, with 7 bases matching TRBD1. This CDR3 is built from 14 residues. After removal of 5 bases from V and 6 bases from J, the junction contained 7 bases not matched to a gene. Germline values: CDR1 SGHTA, CDR2 FQGNSA. For the CDR3, the DNA is TGTGCCAGCAGCGGACAGGTCCTAAGTCAGCCCCAGCATTTT. Translated, it gives CASSGQVLSQPQHF.

The chain links TRBV18 to TRBJ1-2, with 10 bases aligning to TRBD1. CDR1 is KGHSH and CDR2 is LQKENI in the germline V gene. The V segment lost 3 bases and the J segment 0 bases; nucleotides outside the gene matches: 7. The length of the CDR3 is 17 residues. In DNA form, the CDR3 reads TGTGCCAGCTCACCCCTAAAAGGACAGGGGGCTAACTATGGCTACACCTTC. It is translated as CASSPLKGQGANYGYTF.

This clone was found a few times. V is TRBV15 and J is TRBJ2-7; possible D gene TRBD2, 5 bases. The CDR3 loop spans 12 amino acids. The germline V gene encodes CDR1 LNHNV and CDR2 YYDKDF (reference sequence). Trimming removed 1 base from V and 7 bases from J, with 8 bases in between. CDR3 residues: CATSRGSGEQYF. The CDR3 bases are TGTGCCACCAGCAGAGGGAGCGGTGAGCAGTACTTC.

V is TRBV30 and J is TRBJ1-2; D is ambiguous. Germline values: CDR1 GTSNPN, CDR2 SVGIG (reference sequence). With 4 bases removed from V and 5 bases from J, the gap between germline ends came to 14 bases. The CDR3 runs to 13 residues. CDR3 nucleotides: TGTGCCTGGACCCAGAGTGCGGGATATGGCTACACCTTC. Amino acids: CAWTQSAGYGYTF.

This rearrangement joins TRBV2 to TRBJ2-5, with a weak D call TRBD2 (5 bases). This CDR3 has 16 residues. Trimming removed 0 bases at V and 7 bases at J, with 18 bases between. Germline CDR1 and CDR2: SNHLY and FYNNEI. This CDR3 is CASSEALASRDGTQYF. CDR3 bases: TGTGCCAGCAGTGAAGCGCTGGCTAGTCGGGATGGGACCCAGTACTTC.

V usage is TRBV6-1 and J usage is TRBJ1-2; no clear D gene. The germline V gene has CDR1 MNHNS and CDR2 SASEGT. The CDR3 runs to 14 residues. V lost 7 bases, J lost 2 bases, and 14 bases lay in between. The CDR3 sequence: CASKAGGNNYGYTF. DNA for the CDR3: TGTGCCAGCAAGGCAGGCGGGAACAACTATGGCTACACCTTC.